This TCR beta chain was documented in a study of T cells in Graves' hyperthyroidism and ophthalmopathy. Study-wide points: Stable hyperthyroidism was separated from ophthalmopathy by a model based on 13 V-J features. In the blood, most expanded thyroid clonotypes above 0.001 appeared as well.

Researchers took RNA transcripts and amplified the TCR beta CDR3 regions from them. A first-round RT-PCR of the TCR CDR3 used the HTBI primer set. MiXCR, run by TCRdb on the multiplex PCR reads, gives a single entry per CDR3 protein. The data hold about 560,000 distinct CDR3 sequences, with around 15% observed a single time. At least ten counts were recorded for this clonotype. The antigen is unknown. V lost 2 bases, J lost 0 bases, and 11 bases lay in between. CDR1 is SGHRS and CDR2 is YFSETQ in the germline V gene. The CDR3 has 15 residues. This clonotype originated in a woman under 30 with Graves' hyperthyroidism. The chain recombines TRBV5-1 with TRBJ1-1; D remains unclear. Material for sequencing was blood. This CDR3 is CASSFMRRLNTEAFF. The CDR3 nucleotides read TGCGCCAGCAGCTTTATGAGAAGGTTGAACACTGAAGCTTTCTTT.